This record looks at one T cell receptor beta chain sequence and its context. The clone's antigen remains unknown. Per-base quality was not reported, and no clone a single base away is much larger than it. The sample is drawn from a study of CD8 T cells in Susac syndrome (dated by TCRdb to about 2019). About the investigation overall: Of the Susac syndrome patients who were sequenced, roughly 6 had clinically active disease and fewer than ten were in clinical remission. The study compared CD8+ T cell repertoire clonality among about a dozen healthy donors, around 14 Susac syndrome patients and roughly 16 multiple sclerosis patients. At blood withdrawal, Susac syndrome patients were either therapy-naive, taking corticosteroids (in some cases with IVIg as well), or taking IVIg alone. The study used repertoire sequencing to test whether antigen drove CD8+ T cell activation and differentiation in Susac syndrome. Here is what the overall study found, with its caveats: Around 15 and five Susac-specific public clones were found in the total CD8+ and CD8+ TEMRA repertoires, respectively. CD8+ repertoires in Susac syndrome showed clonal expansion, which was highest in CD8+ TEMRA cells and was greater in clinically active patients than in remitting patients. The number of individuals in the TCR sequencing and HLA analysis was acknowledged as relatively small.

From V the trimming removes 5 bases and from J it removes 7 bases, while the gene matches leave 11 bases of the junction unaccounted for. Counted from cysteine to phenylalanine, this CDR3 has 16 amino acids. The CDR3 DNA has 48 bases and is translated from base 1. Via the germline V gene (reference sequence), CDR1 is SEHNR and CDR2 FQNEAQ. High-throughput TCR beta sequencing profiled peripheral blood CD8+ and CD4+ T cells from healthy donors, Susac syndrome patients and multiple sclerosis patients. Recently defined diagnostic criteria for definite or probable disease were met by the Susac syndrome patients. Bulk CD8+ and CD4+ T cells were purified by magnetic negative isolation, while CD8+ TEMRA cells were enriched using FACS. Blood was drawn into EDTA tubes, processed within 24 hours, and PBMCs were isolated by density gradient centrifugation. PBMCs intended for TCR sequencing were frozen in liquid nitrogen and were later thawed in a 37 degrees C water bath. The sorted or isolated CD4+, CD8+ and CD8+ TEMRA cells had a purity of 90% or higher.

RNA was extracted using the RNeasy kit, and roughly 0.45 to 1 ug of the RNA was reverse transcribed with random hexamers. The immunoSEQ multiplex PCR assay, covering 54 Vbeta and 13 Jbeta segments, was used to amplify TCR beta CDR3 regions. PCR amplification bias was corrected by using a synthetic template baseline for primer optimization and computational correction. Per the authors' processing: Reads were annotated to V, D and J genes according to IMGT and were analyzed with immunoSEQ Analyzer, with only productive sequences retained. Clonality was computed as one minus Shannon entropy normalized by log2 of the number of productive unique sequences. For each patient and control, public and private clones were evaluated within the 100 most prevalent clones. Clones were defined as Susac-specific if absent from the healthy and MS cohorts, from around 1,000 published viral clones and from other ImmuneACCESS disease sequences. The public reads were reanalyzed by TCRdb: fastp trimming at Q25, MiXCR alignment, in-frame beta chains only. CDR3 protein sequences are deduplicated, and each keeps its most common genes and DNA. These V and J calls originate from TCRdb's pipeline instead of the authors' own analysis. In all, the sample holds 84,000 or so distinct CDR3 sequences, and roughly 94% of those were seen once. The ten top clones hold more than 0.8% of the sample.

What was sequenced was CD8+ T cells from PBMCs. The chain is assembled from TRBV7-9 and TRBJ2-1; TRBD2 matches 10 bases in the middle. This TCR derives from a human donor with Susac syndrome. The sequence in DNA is TGTGCCAGCAGCAAAAATAGCGGGGGGTCGCGTAATGAGCAGTTCTTC. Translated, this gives CASSKNSGGSRNEQFF.